This TCR beta chain came from a study of graft-versus-host responses after intestinal transplantation. Comments on this clone: Its antigen remains unknown.

General observations from the study: Graft-donor T cell macrochimerism in patients accompanied high graft-versus-host to host-versus-graft clonal ratios in allografts.

Data came from immunoSEQ multiplex PCR; TCRdb stores just in-frame clones and leaves some out. The profile covers about 89,000 clones, with 91% appearing a single time and approximately 0.1% taken by the ten largest. Sequencing was performed on unstimulated CD4+ T cells sorted from spleen or lymph node cells, taken before intestinal transplant. The receptor's source is a human donor who received an intestinal transplant.

The CDR3 loop reads CASSIGGGTRETQYF. The CDR3 DNA is TGTGCCAGTAGTATAGGGGGGGGGACTCGTGAGACCCAGTACTTC. The J gene is TRBJ2-5, the V gene TRBV19, with 7 bases matching TRBD2. Germline V gene lookup returns CDR1 LNHDA and CDR2 SQIVND (reference sequence). With V trimmed by 1 base and J by 5 bases, 7 bases remained unmatched. The CDR3 covers 15 residues.